The clone carrying this T cell receptor beta chain was seen more than once but under ten times. The antigen is unknown. The sample is drawn from a study of beta chain features in type 1 diabetes. Whole-study findings and limits: A pattern of fewer insertions and more deletions at VDJ junctions was seen in type 1 diabetes patients. TCRB CDR3 length was moderately but significantly reduced in all four CD4+ subsets of Type 1 diabetes patients.

Germline V lookup: CDR1 SGHTA, CDR2 FQGTGA. CDR3 length: 14 residues. V was shortened by 2 bases and J by 2 bases, with 10 bases between the two germline ends. CD45RO/CCR7/CD25/CD127/CD95/CD27 staining was used to isolate CD4+ naive, central memory, regulatory and stem cell-like memory cells by sorting. All of the isolated RNA was reverse transcribed, so expressed TCRB transcripts were sequenced. Using immunoSEQ multiplex PCR, the repertoire was profiled, and TCRdb retains in-frame clones only, with some absent. The sample has about 700,000 clones; 13% are singletons. The genes are TRBV7-3 and TRBJ2-7; D remains ambiguous. What was sequenced was naive CD4+ T cells from blood. This sequence originates from a man aged 18 to 35 with type 1 diabetes. The CDR3 is CASSLDGVPYEQYF. For the CDR3, the DNA is TGTGCCAGCAGCTTAGATGGGGTCCCCTACGAGCAGTACTTC. Full variable domain (missing parts from reference TRBV7-3 and TRBJ2-7): GAGVSQTPSNKVTEKGKYVELRCDPISGHTALYWYRQSLGQGPEFLIYFQGTGAADDSGLPNDRFFAVRPEGSVSTLKIQRTERGDSAVYLCASSLDGVPYEQYFGPGTRLTVT.